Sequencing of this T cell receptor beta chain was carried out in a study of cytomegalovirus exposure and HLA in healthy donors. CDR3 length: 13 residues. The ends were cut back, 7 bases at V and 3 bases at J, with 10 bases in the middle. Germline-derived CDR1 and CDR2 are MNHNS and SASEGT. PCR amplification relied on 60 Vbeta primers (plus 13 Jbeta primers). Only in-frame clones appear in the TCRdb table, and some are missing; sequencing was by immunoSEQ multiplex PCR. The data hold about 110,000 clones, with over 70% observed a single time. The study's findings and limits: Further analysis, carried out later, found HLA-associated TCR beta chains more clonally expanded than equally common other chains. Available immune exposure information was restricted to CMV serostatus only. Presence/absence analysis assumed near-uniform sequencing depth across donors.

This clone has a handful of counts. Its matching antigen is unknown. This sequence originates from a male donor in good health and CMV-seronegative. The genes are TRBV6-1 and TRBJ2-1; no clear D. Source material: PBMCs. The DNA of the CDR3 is TGTGCCAGCACCCCCACAGTCTACAATGAGCAGTTCTTC. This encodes CASTPTVYNEQFF.